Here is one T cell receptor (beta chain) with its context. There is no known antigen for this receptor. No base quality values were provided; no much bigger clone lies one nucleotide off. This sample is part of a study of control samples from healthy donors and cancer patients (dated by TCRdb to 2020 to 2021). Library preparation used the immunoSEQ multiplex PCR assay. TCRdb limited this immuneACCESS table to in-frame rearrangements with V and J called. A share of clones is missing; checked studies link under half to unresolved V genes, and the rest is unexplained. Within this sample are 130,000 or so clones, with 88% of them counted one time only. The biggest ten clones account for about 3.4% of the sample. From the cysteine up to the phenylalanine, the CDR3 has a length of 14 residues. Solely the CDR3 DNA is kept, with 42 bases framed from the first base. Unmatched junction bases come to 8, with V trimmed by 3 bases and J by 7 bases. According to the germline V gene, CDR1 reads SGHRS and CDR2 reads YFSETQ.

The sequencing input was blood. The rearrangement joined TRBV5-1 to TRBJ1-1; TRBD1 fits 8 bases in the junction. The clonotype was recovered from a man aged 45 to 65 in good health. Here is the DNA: TGCGCCAGCAGCTCCCGGACAGGGTCGCTTGAAGCTTTCTTT. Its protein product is CASSSRTGSLEAFF.